This T cell receptor beta chain was documented in a study of T cells in Graves' hyperthyroidism and ophthalmopathy. This clonotype was found many times. Amplified regions were TCR beta CDR3 sequences from RNA transcripts. A first-round RT-PCR of the TCR CDR3 used the HTBI primer set. TCRdb reprocessed the multiplex PCR reads via MiXCR and lists one record per CDR3 protein. The sample contains roughly 740,000 distinct CDR3 sequences, around 17% of which appear only once. The V gene's germline CDR1 is MNHNS and CDR2 SASEGT. With V trimmed by 5 bases and J by 0 bases, 9 bases remained unmatched. The CDR3 loop spans 17 amino acids.

The chain has TRBV6-1 and TRBJ1-3; 8 nucleotides match TRBD1. This receptor was taken from a man younger than 35 with Graves' hyperthyroidism. The sequenced sample was blood. In nucleotides, the CDR3 is TGTGCCAGCAGTCCAGGGACAGGATCGTACTCTGGAAACACCATATATTTT. Translation: CASSPGTGSYSGNTIYF.